The 4 T cell receptor beta chains in this list originate from one sample, sequenced in a study of T cells in Graves' hyperthyroidism and ophthalmopathy. Authors of the study amplified TCR beta CDR3 regions from RNA transcripts. First-round RT-PCR of the TCR CDR3 relied on the HTBI primer set. TCRdb reanalysed the multiplex PCR reads using MiXCR and keeps one entry per CDR3 protein. The sample has under 350,000 distinct CDR3 sequences; 17% are singletons. The material sequenced was blood. The receptors shown here come from a woman aged 55-70 years with Graves' ophthalmopathy.

Ten or more counts support this clonotype. The chain joins TRBV18 to TRBJ1-1; D is unclear. The ends were cut back, 3 bases at V and 2 bases at J, with 13 bases in the middle. The CDR3 is 15 residues long. The V gene's germline CDR1 is KGHSH and CDR2 LQKENI. The CDR3 coding sequence is TGTGCCAGCTCACCCCACCCGAGGAGAAACACTGAAGCTTTCTTT. Its translation: CASSPHPRRNTEAFF.

In this sample, this clonotype turned up a few times. V usage is TRBV24-1 and J usage is TRBJ2-2; 13 positions agree with TRBD2. There are 16 residues in the CDR3. Looked up from germline, CDR1 is KGHDR and CDR2 is SFDVKD. The junction had 9 bases not matched to a gene; V was cut back by 7 bases and J by 8 bases. The CDR3 bases are TGTGCCACCAGGAATGGACTAGCGGGAGCTAGTGGGGAGCTGTTTTTT. This gives the protein CATRNGLAGASGELFF.

This clonotype occurred many times. The rearrangement uses TRBV10-3 and TRBJ1-1, with a weak D call TRBD1 (6 bases). The CDR3 has 14 amino acids. Deletions cut 6 bases from V and 1 base from J, with 12 bases between. The germline V gene encodes CDR1 ENHRY and CDR2 SYGVKD. The CDR3 DNA sequence: TGTGCCATCAGGAGGACAGTGGGGAACACTGAAGCTTTCTTT. Translating it yields CAIRRTVGNTEAFF.

The gene calls are TRBV20-1 and TRBJ2-1; D possibly matches TRBD1 or TRBD2 (5 bases each). This CDR3 comprises 14 residues. Trimming pared 1 base from V and 10 bases from J, leaving 17 bases between. Germline V gives CDR1 DFQATT, CDR2 SNEGSKA (reference sequence). CDR3 in amino acids: CSARAPLGTLEQFF. CDR3 nucleotides: TGCAGTGCTAGAGCCCCTTTGGGGACCCTCGAGCAGTTCTTC.